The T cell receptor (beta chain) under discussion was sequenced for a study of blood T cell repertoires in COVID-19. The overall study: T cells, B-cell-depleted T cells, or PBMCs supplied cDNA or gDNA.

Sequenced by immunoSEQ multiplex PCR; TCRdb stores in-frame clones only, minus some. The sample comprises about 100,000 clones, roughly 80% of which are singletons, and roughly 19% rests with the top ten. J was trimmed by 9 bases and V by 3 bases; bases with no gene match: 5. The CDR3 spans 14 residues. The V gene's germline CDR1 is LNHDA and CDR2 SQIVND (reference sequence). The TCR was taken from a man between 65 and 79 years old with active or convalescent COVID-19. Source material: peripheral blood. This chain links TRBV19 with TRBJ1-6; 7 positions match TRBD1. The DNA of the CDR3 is TGTGCCAGTAGTATCGACAGGGCTCCTTCACCCCTCCACTTT. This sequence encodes CASSIDRAPSPLHF.